A selection of T cell receptor beta chains follows, all from one sample in a study of blood T cell repertoires in COVID-19. Assay: immunoSEQ multiplex PCR; the TCRdb copy retains only in-frame clones and omits some. The data contain just under 300,000 clones, around 90% of them singletons. The specimen was peripheral blood. The origin of the receptors is a man between 65 and 85 years old with acute or convalescent COVID-19. Both conserved end residues are part of each CDR3. The order of the fields is clone size, CDR3 length, D gene, V gene, J gene, CDR3 protein, CDR3 DNA. A D gene is named only where the DNA matches it firmly. Clone size appears in some rows only: once, few, many, or a class for an expanded clone.

once	11	TRBD1	TRBV20-1	TRBJ1-1	CSHHRGTEAFF	TGCAGTCACCACAGGGGGACTGAAGCTTTCTTT
once	14	TRBD1	TRBV29-1	TRBJ2-1	CSVQWGTGSHEQFF	TGCAGCGTGCAATGGGGGACAGGGTCGCATGAGCAGTTCTTC
.	14	.	TRBV5-1	TRBJ2-2	CASSFGSGTGELFF	TGCGCCAGCAGCTTCGGGAGTGGAACCGGGGAGCTGTTTTTT
.	15	TRBD2	TRBV7-2	TRBJ2-5	CASSLLAGVAETQYF	TGTGCCAGCAGCTTACTAGCGGGAGTCGCAGAGACCCAGTACTTC
.	13	.	TRBV6-5	TRBJ2-1	CASSLTIRNEQFF	TGTGCCAGCAGCCTCACTATTCGGAATGAGCAGTTCTTC
.	16	TRBD2	TRBV5-6	TRBJ2-3	CASSQTSGGSTDTQYF	TGTGCCAGCAGCCAAACTAGCGGGGGTAGCACAGATACGCAGTATTTT
.	16	.	TRBV10-1	TRBJ1-6	CASRFSAGKGHSPLHF	TGCGCCAGCAGATTCTCGGCAGGGAAGGGGCATTCACCCCTCCACTTT
.	18	TRBD2	TRBV7-2	TRBJ2-7	CASSSWGPGLAGGREQYF	TGTGCCAGCAGCTCCTGGGGGCCGGGACTAGCGGGAGGTCGCGAGCAGTACTTC
few	14	TRBD1	TRBV7-8	TRBJ1-6	CASSHRDRNSPLHF	TGTGCCAGCAGCCACCGGGACAGGAATTCACCCCTCCACTTT
.	13	TRBD1	TRBV19	TRBJ2-7	CASSPRGRYEQYF	TGTGCCAGTAGTCCCAGGGGGCGTTACGAGCAGTACTTC
.	14	TRBD1	TRBV10-3	TRBJ2-7	CASLGQGASGEQYF	TGTGCCAGCCTAGGACAGGGGGCTTCGGGGGAGCAGTACTTC
.	17	.	TRBV6-2/TRBV6-3	TRBJ1-1	CASSYSSQRLMNTEAFF	TGTGCCAGCAGTTACTCTTCTCAGCGCCTTATGAACACTGAAGCTTTCTTT
.	13	.	TRBV7-7	TRBJ1-1	CASSLDRGTEAFF	TGTGCCAGCAGCTTAGATCGGGGTACTGAAGCTTTCTTT
.	15	.	TRBV3-1/TRBV3-2	TRBJ2-3	CASSQEGVATDTQYF	TGTGCCAGCAGCCAAGAAGGAGTCGCCACAGATACGCAGTATTTT
.	11	.	TRBV19	TRBJ1-2	CASSIGYGYTF	TGTGCCAGTAGTATCGGCTATGGCTACACCTTC
.	12	.	TRBV7-9	TRBJ1-2	CASPYRVGGYTF	TGTGCCAGCCCGTACAGGGTAGGCGGCTACACCTTC
.	14	TRBD1	TRBV2	TRBJ2-7	CASSDRVNSYEQYF	TGTGCCAGCAGCGACAGGGTCAACTCCTACGAGCAGTACTTC
.	15	TRBD2	TRBV28	TRBJ2-2	CASGLAGTNTGELFF	TGTGCCAGCGGACTAGCGGGTACGAACACCGGGGAGCTGTTTTTT
.	15	.	TRBV27	TRBJ1-1	CASRRGGSAITEAFF	TGTGCCAGCCGGAGGGGGGGCTCGGCTATCACTGAAGCTTTCTTT
once	16	TRBD2	TRBV7-2	TRBJ2-1	CASSLDGAGGGNEQFF	TGTGCCAGCAGCTTAGACGGAGCGGGAGGGGGCAATGAGCAGTTCTTC
.	13	.	TRBV12-3/TRBV12-4	TRBJ1-5	CASSFAENQPQHF	TGTGCCAGCAGTTTTGCAGAAAATCAGCCCCAGCATTTT
.	16	TRBD2	TRBV5-1	TRBJ2-2	CASSGGLAGYTGELFF	TGCGCCAGCAGCGGTGGACTAGCGGGGTACACCGGGGAGCTGTTTTTT
.	13	.	TRBV7-8	TRBJ1-5	CASSSQGSQPQHF	TGTGCCAGCAGTTCGCAGGGGAGTCAGCCCCAGCATTTT
.	13	.	TRBV18	TRBJ2-7	CASSSSTGFEQYF	TGTGCCAGCTCAAGTTCTACAGGGTTCGAGCAGTACTTC
.	11	.	TRBV20-1	TRBJ1-2	CSASDGVGYTF	TGCAGTGCTAGTGACGGTGTTGGCTACACCTTC
.	12	TRBD1	TRBV10-3	TRBJ2-7	CATRDRSLEQYF	TGTGCCACCAGGGACAGGAGTCTCGAGCAGTACTTC
.	13	TRBD1	TRBV3-1/TRBV3-2	TRBJ1-2	CASTSGTGSGYTF	TGTGCCAGCACCTCCGGGACAGGGTCTGGCTACACCTTC
.	13	.	TRBV29-1	TRBJ1-5	CSVAQGTNQPQHF	TGCAGCGTTGCCCAGGGTACCAATCAGCCCCAGCATTTT
.	15	.	TRBV4-3	TRBJ1-6	CASSQEGGENSPLHF	TGCGCCAGCAGCCAAGAGGGGGGGGAGAATTCACCCCTCCACTTT
few	15	TRBD2	TRBV6-5	TRBJ2-3	CASYTSGRSPDTQYF	TGTGCCAGCTACACTAGCGGGAGAAGCCCAGATACGCAGTATTTT
.	19	TRBD2	TRBV6-2/TRBV6-3	TRBJ2-2	CASSSWERLAGLNTGELFF	TGTGCCAGCAGTTCTTGGGAACGGCTAGCGGGGCTGAACACCGGGGAGCTGTTTTTT
.	20	TRBD1	TRBV23-1	TRBJ2-5	CASRATLITTGTGPKETQYF	TGCGCCAGCAGAGCAACTCTAATTACTACCGGGACAGGGCCGAAAGAGACCCAGTACTTC
.	17	.	TRBV15	TRBJ1-3	CATSRDTGFLSGNTIYF	TGTGCCACCAGCAGGGATACAGGGTTCCTCTCTGGAAACACCATATATTTT
.	13	TRBD1	TRBV2	TRBJ1-1	CASLKDRDTEAFF	TGTGCCAGCCTGAAGGACAGGGACACTGAAGCTTTCTTT
.	14	TRBD1	TRBV7-9	TRBJ2-3	CASSRTGGEGTQYF	TGTGCCAGCAGTCGGACAGGGGGCGAGGGTACGCAGTATTTT
.	16	.	TRBV10-1	TRBJ2-2	CASSPSGTSNTGELFF	TGCGCCAGCAGTCCCTCCGGGACTTCGAACACCGGGGAGCTGTTTTTT
once	14	.	TRBV28	TRBJ1-1	CASSLGGSSTEAFF	TGTGCCAGCAGTTTAGGTGGGAGTAGCACTGAAGCTTTCTTT
.	13	.	TRBV28	TRBJ2-1	CASREPGDNEQFF	TGTGCCAGCAGAGAGCCGGGGGACAATGAGCAGTTCTTC
few	14	TRBD1	TRBV13	TRBJ2-5	CASSLGQIQETQYF	TGTGCCAGCAGCTTGGGACAGATCCAAGAGACCCAGTACTTC
.	13	TRBD2	TRBV20-1	TRBJ2-7	CSASSGYSYEQYF	TGCAGTGCGAGTAGCGGGTACTCCTACGAGCAGTACTTC
few	17	TRBD2	TRBV7-7	TRBJ2-1	CASSSPSGRESLDEQFF	TGTGCCAGCAGCTCCCCTAGCGGGAGGGAGTCTTTGGATGAGCAGTTCTTC
.	16	.	TRBV4-2	TRBJ1-6	CASSQEGTGVGSPLHF	TGTGCCAGCAGCCAAGAAGGGACTGGGGTGGGATCCCCCCTCCACTTT
.	15	.	TRBV6-6	TRBJ1-2	CASSYAAPDLYGYTF	TGTGCCAGCAGTTACGCGGCACCCGATCTATATGGCTACACCTTC
once	15	TRBD1	TRBV2	TRBJ1-5	CASTEETGVGQPQHF	TGTGCCAGCACCGAGGAGACAGGGGTTGGTCAGCCCCAGCATTTT
.	15	.	TRBV28	TRBJ2-1	CASSNSKKSSNEQFF	TGTGCCAGCAGTAATAGTAAAAAGTCTAGCAATGAGCAGTTCTTC
.	15	.	TRBV12-1	TRBJ2-1	CASSPGGTGTDEQFF	TGTGCCAGCAGCCCCGGAGGGACAGGGACCGATGAGCAGTTCTTC
.	16	TRBD2	TRBV6-1	TRBJ2-1	CASSGLAGGQDNEQFF	TGTGCCAGCAGTGGCCTCGCGGGAGGGCAAGACAATGAGCAGTTCTTC
.	13	.	TRBV19	TRBJ2-3	CASSMSGTDTQYF	TGTGCCAGTAGTATGAGTGGCACAGATACGCAGTATTTT